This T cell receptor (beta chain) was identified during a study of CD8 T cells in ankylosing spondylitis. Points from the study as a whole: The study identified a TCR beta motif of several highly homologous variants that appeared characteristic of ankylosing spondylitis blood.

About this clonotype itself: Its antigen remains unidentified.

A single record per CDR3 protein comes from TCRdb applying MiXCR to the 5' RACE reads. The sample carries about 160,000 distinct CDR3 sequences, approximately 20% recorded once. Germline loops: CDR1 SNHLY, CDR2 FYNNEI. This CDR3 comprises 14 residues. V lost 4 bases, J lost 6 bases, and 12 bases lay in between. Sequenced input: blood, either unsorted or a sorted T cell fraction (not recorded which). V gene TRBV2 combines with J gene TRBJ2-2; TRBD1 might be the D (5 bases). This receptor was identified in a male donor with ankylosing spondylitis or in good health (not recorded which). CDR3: CASSAYRQSGELFF. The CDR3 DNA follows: TGTGCCAGCAGTGCCTATCGACAGTCCGGGGAGCTGTTTTTT.